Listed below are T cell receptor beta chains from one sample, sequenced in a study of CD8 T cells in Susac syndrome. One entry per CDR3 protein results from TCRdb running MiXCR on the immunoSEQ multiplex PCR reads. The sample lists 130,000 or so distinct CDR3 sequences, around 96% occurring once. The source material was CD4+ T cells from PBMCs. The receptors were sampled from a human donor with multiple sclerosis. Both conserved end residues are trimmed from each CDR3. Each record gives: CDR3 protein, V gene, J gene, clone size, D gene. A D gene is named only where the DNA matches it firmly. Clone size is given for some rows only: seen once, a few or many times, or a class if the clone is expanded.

CDR3aa: ASRAGTPNTEAF; v_gene: TRBV9; j_gene: TRBJ1-1; abundance: .; d_gene: .
CDR3aa: ASSLGRTSGGLPDTQY; v_gene: TRBV7-9; j_gene: TRBJ2-3; abundance: .; d_gene: TRBD2
CDR3aa: ASSPIRAADTQY; v_gene: TRBV27; j_gene: TRBJ2-3; abundance: .; d_gene: .
CDR3aa: ASSQEMRGGQPQH; v_gene: TRBV4-3; j_gene: TRBJ1-5; abundance: .; d_gene: .
CDR3aa: ASRHRGSNYGYT; v_gene: TRBV27; j_gene: TRBJ1-2; abundance: .; d_gene: TRBD1
CDR3aa: ASSLGPGRSKGEQF; v_gene: TRBV11-3; j_gene: TRBJ2-1; abundance: .; d_gene: .
CDR3aa: ASSLTGDLSPLH; v_gene: TRBV7-2; j_gene: TRBJ1-6; abundance: .; d_gene: TRBD1
CDR3aa: SARDPQRVTPHEQY; v_gene: TRBV20-1; j_gene: TRBJ2-7; abundance: .; d_gene: .
CDR3aa: ASSRAVYEQY; v_gene: TRBV3-1; j_gene: TRBJ2-7; abundance: .; d_gene: .
CDR3aa: ASSARGFPGEQF; v_gene: TRBV2; j_gene: TRBJ2-1; abundance: .; d_gene: .
CDR3aa: ASSETSGNYEQY; v_gene: TRBV2; j_gene: TRBJ2-7; abundance: .; d_gene: TRBD2
CDR3aa: ASSLAFKGKRVYGYT; v_gene: TRBV7-2; j_gene: TRBJ1-2; abundance: .; d_gene: .
CDR3aa: SATAGGRYNEQF; v_gene: TRBV20-1; j_gene: TRBJ2-1; abundance: .; d_gene: TRBD2
CDR3aa: ASKDASAGLYGYT; v_gene: TRBV28; j_gene: TRBJ1-2; abundance: .; d_gene: .
CDR3aa: ASSQDQRGPSTDTQY; v_gene: TRBV3-1; j_gene: TRBJ2-3; abundance: once; d_gene: TRBD2
CDR3aa: SATGGNTEAF; v_gene: TRBV20-1; j_gene: TRBJ1-1; abundance: .; d_gene: .
CDR3aa: SVEVPPGGQY; v_gene: TRBV29-1; j_gene: TRBJ2-7; abundance: .; d_gene: TRBD2
CDR3aa: ASSLWTDTQY; v_gene: TRBV7-6; j_gene: TRBJ2-3; abundance: .; d_gene: .
CDR3aa: ASSDPARAAHGAF; v_gene: TRBV3-1; j_gene: TRBJ1-1; abundance: .; d_gene: .
CDR3aa: ASSITGTDPYEQY; v_gene: TRBV7-2; j_gene: TRBJ2-7; abundance: .; d_gene: TRBD1
CDR3aa: SARDGAGEFYEQY; v_gene: TRBV20-1; j_gene: TRBJ2-7; abundance: .; d_gene: .
CDR3aa: ASSETSGGRTGELF; v_gene: TRBV28; j_gene: TRBJ2-2; abundance: .; d_gene: .
CDR3aa: ASSYSGTGDEKLF; v_gene: TRBV6-5; j_gene: TRBJ1-4; abundance: .; d_gene: TRBD1
CDR3aa: ASSLRDSSYQPQH; v_gene: TRBV9; j_gene: TRBJ1-5; abundance: .; d_gene: TRBD1
CDR3aa: ASTRDRGLGGYT; v_gene: TRBV11-2; j_gene: TRBJ1-2; abundance: .; d_gene: TRBD1
CDR3aa: RQGEGYT; v_gene: TRBV20-1; j_gene: TRBJ1-2; abundance: .; d_gene: .
CDR3aa: ASSLGQGVYEQY; v_gene: TRBV12-3/TRBV12-4; j_gene: TRBJ2-7; abundance: .; d_gene: TRBD1
CDR3aa: ASTNPTGFGANVLT; v_gene: TRBV19; j_gene: TRBJ2-6; abundance: .; d_gene: .
CDR3aa: ASSSPGGPFPTDTQY; v_gene: TRBV7-2; j_gene: TRBJ2-3; abundance: once; d_gene: .
CDR3aa: ASSRTGEQF; v_gene: TRBV12-3/TRBV12-4; j_gene: TRBJ2-1; abundance: .; d_gene: TRBD1
CDR3aa: ASSLHSPQPQH; v_gene: TRBV23-1; j_gene: TRBJ1-5; abundance: .; d_gene: .
CDR3aa: SARAGTGLLEQY; v_gene: TRBV20-1; j_gene: TRBJ2-7; abundance: .; d_gene: TRBD1
CDR3aa: ARTKGTPLWGYT; v_gene: TRBV27; j_gene: TRBJ1-2; abundance: .; d_gene: .
CDR3aa: SVRQGSYEQY; v_gene: TRBV29-1; j_gene: TRBJ2-7; abundance: .; d_gene: TRBD1
CDR3aa: ASSPLVPRGAFNYGYT; v_gene: TRBV9; j_gene: TRBJ1-2; abundance: once; d_gene: .
CDR3aa: ASIETRPSTDTQY; v_gene: TRBV12-3/TRBV12-4; j_gene: TRBJ2-3; abundance: .; d_gene: .
CDR3aa: ASSLDGGGSPQQF; v_gene: TRBV5-1; j_gene: TRBJ2-1; abundance: .; d_gene: TRBD2